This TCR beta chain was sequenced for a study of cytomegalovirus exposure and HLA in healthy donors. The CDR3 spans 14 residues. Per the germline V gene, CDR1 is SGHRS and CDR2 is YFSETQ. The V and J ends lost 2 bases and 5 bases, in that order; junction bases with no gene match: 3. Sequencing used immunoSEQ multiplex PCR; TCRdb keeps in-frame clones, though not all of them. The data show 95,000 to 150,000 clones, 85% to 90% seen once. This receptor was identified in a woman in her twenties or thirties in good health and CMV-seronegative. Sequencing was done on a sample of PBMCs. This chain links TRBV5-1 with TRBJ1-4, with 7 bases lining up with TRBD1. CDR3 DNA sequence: TGCGCCAGCAGCTTCGGGACAGCGAATGAAAAACTGTTTTTT. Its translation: CASSFGTANEKLFF.